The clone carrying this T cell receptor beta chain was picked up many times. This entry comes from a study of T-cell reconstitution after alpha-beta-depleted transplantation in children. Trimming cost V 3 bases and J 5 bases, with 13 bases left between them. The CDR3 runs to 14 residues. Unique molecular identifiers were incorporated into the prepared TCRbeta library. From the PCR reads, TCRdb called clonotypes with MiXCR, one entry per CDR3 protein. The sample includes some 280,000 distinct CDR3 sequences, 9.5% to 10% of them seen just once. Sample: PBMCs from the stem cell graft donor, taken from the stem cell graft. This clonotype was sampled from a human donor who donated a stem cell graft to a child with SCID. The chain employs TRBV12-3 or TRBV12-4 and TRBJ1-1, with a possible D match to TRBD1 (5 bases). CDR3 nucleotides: TGTGCCAGCAGTTTGGTAGTCCCAGGGACTGAAGCTTTCTTT. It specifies CASSLVVPGTEAFF.